In this sample, the clone carrying this TCR beta chain turned up a few times. Its antigen is undetermined. This entry is derived from a study of T cell repertoires in cytomegalovirus infection. From germline, CDR1 is ENHRY and CDR2 SYGVKD. Between the trimmed V and J ends, which lost 7 bases and 3 bases, there was a span of 11 bases. The CDR3 consists of 13 residues. Each CDR3 protein gets one entry after TCRdb re-called the reads with MiXCR. Seen here are hundreds of thousands of distinct CDR3 sequences, around 30% observed once, and the top ten hold over 12%. Study findings and constraints: HLA-C-restricted CMV clonotypes gave the most frequent clonotype in two of eight donors.

The source material was cultured CD8+ T cells from PBMCs, sampled from culture after CMV antigen stimulation. The sequence was obtained from a human donor in good health (CMV status not recorded). Some clones in this sample may be carry-over from other donors' samples. This sequence joins TRBV10-3 and TRBJ2-3; perhaps TRBD2 as D (6 bases). The CDR3 coding sequence is TGTGCCATCACCTTGGAGGGGACAGATACGCAGTATTTT. Its translation is CAITLEGTDTQYF.